This T cell receptor beta chain was identified during a study of tumor-infiltrating lymphocytes in primary liver carcinoma (dated by TCRdb to 2016 to 2017). About the full investigation: The five patients, three men and two women aged 30 to 69 years, had hepatocellular carcinoma (four) or combined HCC and intrahepatic cholangiocarcinoma (one). Tumors of the five patients were stage T1-T3 N0M0 with maximum diameters of roughly 4 to 11 cm. Roughly 3.5 to 7.13 million productive TCRbeta reads were obtained per sample, and no significant difference in read depth was found between tissue types. The study combined TCRbeta repertoire sequencing, expression microarrays and whole-exome sequencing across five regions of each liver tumor, with adjacent normal tissue and blood. A total of approximately 35 specimens from 5 patients underwent TCRbeta repertoire sequencing, comprising some 25 tumor regions, 5 adjacent noncancerous liver tissues and 5 peripheral blood samples. To link TCRbeta repertoire diversity to the local molecular phenotype, the 20 to 25 tumor region samples were profiled with Agilent mRNA microarrays. Technical replicate repertoires showed high reproducibility, with mean shared-clone rates around 0.91 and correlation coefficients above 0.95. Study-wide findings and limitations: Since the samples were bulk and unsorted, there was no way to compare CD4+ and CD8+ T cell repertoires. Because only the TCR beta chain was sequenced and unpaired alpha chains were not captured, true repertoire diversity is likely underestimated. A significantly larger repertoire fraction was made up by the top 250 clones in tumors than in blood (p = 0.039). Consistent with antigen-driven expansion, pairs of tumor regions showed higher repertoire overlap (mean roughly 36%) than either tumor-adjacent pairs (about 17%) or tumor-blood pairs (roughly 15%). With just a handful of patients in the study, the authors point out that the findings should be validated in a larger study. Only about 7.5-25% of top clones were present in all five regions of a tumor, suggesting spatial heterogeneity of tumor-infiltrating T cells.

On this clonotype itself: No antigen is known for it. Base qualities are not recorded, but no much larger clone differs from it by a single base.

V and J lose 6 bases and 3 bases, and a span of 12 bases separates them. From a lookup of the germline V gene (reference sequence), CDR1 and CDR2 are DFQATT and SNEGSKA. From the cysteine through the phenylalanine, the CDR3 covers 12 amino acids. Of all the DNA, just the CDR3 is kept, 36 bases in frame from base 1. A constant-region primer and ProtoScript II reverse transcriptase were used to reverse-transcribe TCRbeta-specific cDNA from about 530 ng total RNA. The TCRbeta libraries were prepared through three rounds of nested multiplex PCR following a slightly modified ARM-PCR procedure. The first two PCR rounds used multiplex TRBV1-TRBV30 forward primers with a Cbeta reverse primer, each for roughly 10 cycles. Sample barcodes and Illumina adapters were added in a final 25-cycle PCR with Deep VentR polymerase. Before sequencing, amplicons of 200-500 bp were gel-purified using a QIAquick gel extraction kit. An Illumina HiSeq 2500 was used to sequence the TCRbeta amplicons, generating 250-bp paired-end reads. Per the authors' processing: Quality trimming of reads was performed with Trimmomatic v0.33, and paired reads were merged with FLASH v1.2.11 so that full CDR3 sequences could be recovered. V, D and J germline segments were assigned to the rearranged TCRbeta sequences using MiGEC v1.2.1b. Clonotype statistics and Shannon-Wiener diversity indices were calculated with VDJtools v1.0.0. Except for diversity analysis, only the 250 most abundant clonotypes of each sample were used in subsequent analyses to reduce sampling bias. Starting from the raw public reads, TCRdb applied fastp trimming at Q25, assembled clones with MiXCR and retained in-frame beta chains. Every CDR3 protein is listed once, alongside the most common genes and DNA of its rows. The V and J calls were determined by TCRdb, not by the authors. In all, the sample holds 100,000 to 150,000 distinct CDR3 sequences, and 60% to 75% of those were seen once. Jointly, the top ten make up about 8% of the sample.

Without any cell sorting, total RNA and DNA were extracted together from about 19-30 mg of bulk tissue using the AllPrep DNA/RNA mini kit. Between late 2015 and early 2016, a few patients in China with histopathologically diagnosed primary liver carcinoma had their tumors surgically resected. At the time of sampling, the patients had chronic HBV infection and had not received any treatment. Each tumor was sampled at five spatially separated regions: the tumor centre plus the superior, inferior, left-lateral and right-lateral poles. Histology showed that every tumor sample contained more than 85% viable tumor cells. Pieces of fresh tumor and adjacent tissue were cut in half, with one half kept in RNAlater at -80 degrees C and the other half sent for histology.

This chain joins TRBV20-1 to TRBJ2-7; TRBD1 is possibly the D segment (5 matching bases). Material: liver tumor tissue from sampling region 3. In the paper's terms, the cell subset or site label means: tumor region T3, left-lateral pole. The TCR originated in a woman aged 60-75 years with primary liver carcinoma and hepatitis B virus infection. CDR3 loop: CSATRQGYEQYF. At the DNA level, the sequence is TGCAGTGCCACCCGTCAGGGCTACGAGCAGTACTTC.